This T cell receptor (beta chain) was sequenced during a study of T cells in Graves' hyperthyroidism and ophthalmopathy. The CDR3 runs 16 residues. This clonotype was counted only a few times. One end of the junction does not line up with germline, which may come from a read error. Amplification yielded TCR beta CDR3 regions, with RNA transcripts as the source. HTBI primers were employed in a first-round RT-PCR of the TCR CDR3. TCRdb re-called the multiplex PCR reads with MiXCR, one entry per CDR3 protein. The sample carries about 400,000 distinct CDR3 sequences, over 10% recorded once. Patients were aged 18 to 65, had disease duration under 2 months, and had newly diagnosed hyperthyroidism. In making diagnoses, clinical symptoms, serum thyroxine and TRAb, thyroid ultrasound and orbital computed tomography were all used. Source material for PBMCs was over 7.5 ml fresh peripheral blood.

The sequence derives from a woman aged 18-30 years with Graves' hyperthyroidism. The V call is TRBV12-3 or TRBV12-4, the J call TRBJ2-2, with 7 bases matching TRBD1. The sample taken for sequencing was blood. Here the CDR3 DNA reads TGTGCCAGCAATCAAGGCGACAGGGCGGGTGCCGGGGAGCTGTCTTTT. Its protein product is CASNQGDRAGAGELSF.